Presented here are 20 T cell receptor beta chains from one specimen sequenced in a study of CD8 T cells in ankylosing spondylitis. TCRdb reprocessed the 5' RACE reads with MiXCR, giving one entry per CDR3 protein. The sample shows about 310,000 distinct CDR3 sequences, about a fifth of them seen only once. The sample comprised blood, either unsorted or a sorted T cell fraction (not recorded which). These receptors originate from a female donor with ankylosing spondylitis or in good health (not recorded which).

The CDR3 sequence is CASSIINNEQFF. The CDR3 region has the DNA TGTGCCAGCAGCATAATTAACAATGAGCAGTTCTTC. This sequence joins TRBV5-6 and TRBJ2-1; D call uncertain. This CDR3 region has 12 residues. Per germline, CDR1 SGHDT and CDR2 YYEEEE. Trimming stripped 4 bases from V and 5 bases from J, with 7 bases between.

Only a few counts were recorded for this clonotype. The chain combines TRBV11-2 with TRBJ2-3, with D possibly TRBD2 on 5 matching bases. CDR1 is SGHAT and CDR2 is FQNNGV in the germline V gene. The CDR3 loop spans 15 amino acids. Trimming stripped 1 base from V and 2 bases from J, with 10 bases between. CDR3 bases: TGTGCCAGCAGCTTAGGGGGAGTCGTCACAGATACGCAGTATTTT. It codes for CASSLGGVVTDTQYF.

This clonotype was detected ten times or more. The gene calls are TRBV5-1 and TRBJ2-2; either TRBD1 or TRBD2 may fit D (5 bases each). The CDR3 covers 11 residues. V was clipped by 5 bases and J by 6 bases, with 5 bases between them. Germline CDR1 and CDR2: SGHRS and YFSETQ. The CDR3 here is CASRGPGELFF. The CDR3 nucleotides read TGCGCCAGCAGGGGACCCGGGGAGCTGTTTTTT. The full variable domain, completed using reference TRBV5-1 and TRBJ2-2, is KAGVTQTPRYLIKTRGQQVTLSCSPISGHRSVSWYQQTPGQGLQFLFEYFSETQRNKGNFPGRFSGRQFSNSRSEMNVSTLELGDSALYLCASRGPGELFFGEGSRLTVL.

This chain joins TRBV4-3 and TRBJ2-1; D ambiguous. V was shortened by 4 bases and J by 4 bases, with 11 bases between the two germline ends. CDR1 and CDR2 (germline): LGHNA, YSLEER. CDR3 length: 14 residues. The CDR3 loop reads CASSLGGYYNEQFF. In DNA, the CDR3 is TGCGCCAGCAGCCTGGGCGGCTATTACAATGAGCAGTTCTTC.

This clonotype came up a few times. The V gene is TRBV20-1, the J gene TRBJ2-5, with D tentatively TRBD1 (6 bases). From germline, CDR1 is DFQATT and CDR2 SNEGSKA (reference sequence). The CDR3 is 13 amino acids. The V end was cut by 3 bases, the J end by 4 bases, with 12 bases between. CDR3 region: CSARGARRETQYF. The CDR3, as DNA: TGCAGTGCTAGGGGGGCGCGGAGAGAGACCCAGTACTTC.

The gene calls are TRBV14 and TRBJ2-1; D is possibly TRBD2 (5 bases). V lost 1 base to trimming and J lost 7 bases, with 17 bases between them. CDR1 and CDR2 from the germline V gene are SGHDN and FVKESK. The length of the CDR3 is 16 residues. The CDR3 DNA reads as TGTGCCAGCAGCCAAGGCGGCGGAGCGCGAGGGAATGAGCAGTTCTTC. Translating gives CASSQGGGARGNEQFF.

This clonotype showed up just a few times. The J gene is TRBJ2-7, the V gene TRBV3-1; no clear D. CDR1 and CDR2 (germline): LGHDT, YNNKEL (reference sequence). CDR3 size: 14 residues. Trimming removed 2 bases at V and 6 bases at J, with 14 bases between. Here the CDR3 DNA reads TGTGCCAGCAGCCAAAAGGGCCCCTCTGGCGAGCAGTACTTC. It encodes CASSQKGPSGEQYF.

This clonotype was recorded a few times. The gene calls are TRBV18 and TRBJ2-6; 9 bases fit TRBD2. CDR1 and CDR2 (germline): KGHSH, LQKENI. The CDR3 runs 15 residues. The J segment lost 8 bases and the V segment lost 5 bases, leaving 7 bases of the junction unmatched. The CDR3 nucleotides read TGTGCCAGCTCAACGACTAGCGGAGGGACCAACGTCCTGACTTTC. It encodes CASSTTSGGTNVLTF.

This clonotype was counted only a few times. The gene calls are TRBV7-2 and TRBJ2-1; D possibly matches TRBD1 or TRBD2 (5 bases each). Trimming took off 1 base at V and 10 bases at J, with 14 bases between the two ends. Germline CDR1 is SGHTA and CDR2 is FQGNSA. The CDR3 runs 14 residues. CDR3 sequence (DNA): TGTGCCAGCAGCTTAGGGGGGACCCTGAGGGAGCAGTTCTTC. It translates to CASSLGGTLREQFF.

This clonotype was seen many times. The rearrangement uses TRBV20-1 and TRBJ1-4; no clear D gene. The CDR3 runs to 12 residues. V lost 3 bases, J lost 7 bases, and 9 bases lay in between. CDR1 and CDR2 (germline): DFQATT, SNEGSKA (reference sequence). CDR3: CSASGQVEKLFF. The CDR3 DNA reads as TGCAGTGCTAGTGGTCAGGTTGAAAAACTGTTTTTT.

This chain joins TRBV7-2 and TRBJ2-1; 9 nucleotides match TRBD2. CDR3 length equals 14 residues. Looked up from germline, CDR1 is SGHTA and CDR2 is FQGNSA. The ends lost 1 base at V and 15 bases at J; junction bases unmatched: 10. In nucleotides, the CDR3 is TGTGCCAGCAGCTTAGATTCTAGCGGGGACGTGCCGTTCTTC. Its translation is CASSLDSSGDVPFF.

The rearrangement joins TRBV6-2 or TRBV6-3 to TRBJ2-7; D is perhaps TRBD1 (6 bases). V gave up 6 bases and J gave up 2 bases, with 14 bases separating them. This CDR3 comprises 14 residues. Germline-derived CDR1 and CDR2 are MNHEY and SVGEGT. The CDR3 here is CASSLPTGTYEQYF. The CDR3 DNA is TGTGCCAGCAGCCTCCCTACAGGGACCTACGAGCAGTACTTC.

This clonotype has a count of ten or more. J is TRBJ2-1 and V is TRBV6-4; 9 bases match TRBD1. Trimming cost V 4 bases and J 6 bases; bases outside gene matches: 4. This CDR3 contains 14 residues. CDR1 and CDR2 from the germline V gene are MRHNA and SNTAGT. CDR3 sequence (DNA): TGTGCCAGCAGTGGGACAGGGGACCTCAATGAGCAGTTCTTC. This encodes CASSGTGDLNEQFF.

The CDR3 loop reads CASSMGLAVSYEQYF. Written as DNA, the CDR3 is TGTGCCAGTAGTATGGGACTAGCGGTTTCCTACGAGCAGTACTTC. V and J are TRBV19 and TRBJ2-7; the match to TRBD2 covers 11 bases. V trimming: 3 bases; J trimming: 1 base; junction bases outside the gene matches: 2. This CDR3 comprises 15 residues. CDR1 and CDR2 from the germline V gene are LNHDA and SQIVND (reference sequence).

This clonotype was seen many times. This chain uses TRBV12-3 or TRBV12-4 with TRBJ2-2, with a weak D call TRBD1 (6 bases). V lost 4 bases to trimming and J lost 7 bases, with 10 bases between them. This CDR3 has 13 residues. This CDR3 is CASSYRALGELFF. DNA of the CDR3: TGTGCCAGCAGTTACAGGGCCCTCGGGGAGCTGTTTTTT.

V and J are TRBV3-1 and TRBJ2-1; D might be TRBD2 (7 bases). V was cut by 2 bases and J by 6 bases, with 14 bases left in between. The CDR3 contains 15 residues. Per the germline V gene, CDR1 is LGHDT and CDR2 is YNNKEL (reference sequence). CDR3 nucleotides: TGTGCCAGCAGCCAACAGGGGTCGGGGGGCAATGAGCAGTTCTTC. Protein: CASSQQGSGGNEQFF.

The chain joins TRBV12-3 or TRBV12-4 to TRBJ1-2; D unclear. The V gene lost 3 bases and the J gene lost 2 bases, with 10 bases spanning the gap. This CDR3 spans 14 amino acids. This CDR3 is CASSLEQPNYGYTF. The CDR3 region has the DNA TGTGCCAGCAGTTTGGAACAGCCCAACTATGGCTACACCTTC.

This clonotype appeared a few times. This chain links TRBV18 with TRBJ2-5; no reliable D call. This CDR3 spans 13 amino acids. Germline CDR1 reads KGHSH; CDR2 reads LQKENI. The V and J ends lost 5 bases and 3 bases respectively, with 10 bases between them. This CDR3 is CASSASPEETQYF. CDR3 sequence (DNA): TGTGCCAGCTCAGCAAGCCCCGAAGAGACCCAGTACTTC.

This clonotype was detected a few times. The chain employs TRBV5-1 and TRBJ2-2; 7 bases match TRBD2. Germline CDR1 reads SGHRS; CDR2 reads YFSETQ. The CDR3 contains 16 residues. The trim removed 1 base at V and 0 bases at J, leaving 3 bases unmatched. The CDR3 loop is CASSLLGGPNTGELFF. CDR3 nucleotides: TGCGCCAGCAGCTTGTTGGGAGGGCCGAACACCGGGGAGCTGTTTTTT.

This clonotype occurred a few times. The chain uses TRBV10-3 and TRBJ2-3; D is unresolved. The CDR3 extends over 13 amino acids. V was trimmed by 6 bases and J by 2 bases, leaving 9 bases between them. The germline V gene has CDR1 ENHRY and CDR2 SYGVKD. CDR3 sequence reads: CAISASSTDTQYF. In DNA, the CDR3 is TGTGCCATCAGCGCTTCATCCACAGATACGCAGTATTTT.